This paragraph reports one T cell receptor (beta chain). This clone was observed a few times. No cognate antigen has been identified for it. Base qualities were left out, and no much larger clone turns up one base away. Participants in the prospective study were aged about 18 to 90 years, lived in 24 United States geographic areas, and enrolled through a virtual design. In the prospective study, participants were assigned to cohorts based on the clinical history participants reported in a screening survey and a study questionnaire. Recovered participants in ImmuneRACE Cohort 3 were defined by two consecutive negative NP/OP PCR tests, clearance by a healthcare professional, or resolution of symptoms. Mobile phlebotomists in the prospective study collected whole blood, serum and a nasopharyngeal or oropharyngeal swab from every participant. Over an approximately 2-month period, participants in the prospective study had the option of providing additional blood draws and questionnaires. Before DNA extraction, prospective study blood samples were shipped either frozen or at room temperature.

The source of the sample is a study of blood T cell repertoires in COVID-19 (dated by TCRdb to about 2020). Concerning the study at large: Samples from collaborators originated in the United States, Italy and Spain and spanned both the acute and convalescent phases of COVID-19. The prospective study material was composed of cDNA or gDNA derived from T cells, B-cell-depleted T cells, or PBMCs. The dataset comprised deeply sampled blood TCRbeta repertoires from subjects exposed to, actively infected with, or recovered from COVID-19. The repertoires were released in a freely available public database meant as a resource for research on the immune response to SARS-CoV-2. Samples were obtained from the ongoing ImmuneRACE study (first 160 participants) and from some 1,300 subjects provided by 6 global collaborators. The sample metadata nearly always contained a de-identified subject ID, COVID-19 status, age in years and sex. Where available, HLA class I and class II types were taken from metadata supplied by the sample provider and were not determined by assay-based typing. The study at large found these results: How much clinical and demographic metadata was included differed by source and by participant, and the metadata was provided uncurated.

The immunoSEQ Assay, a bias-controlled multiplex PCR, was used to amplify TCRbeta CDR3 regions from genomic DNA. The published analysis was carried out like this. The number of nucleated cells in each sample was estimated by amplification of reference gene primers within the assay. To quantify the absolute abundance of each unique TCRbeta CDR3 rearrangement, sequence reads were collapsed and filtered. For each sample, productive Simpson clonality was calculated by taking the square root of Simpson's diversity index across productive rearrangements. The immuneACCESS repertoire file appears here via TCRdb, limited to in-frame rearrangements. These files lack a portion of the clones; in checked studies, under half of the deficit traces to unresolved V genes, and the cause of the others is not known. The DNA was the basis for D and trimming; V, J and clone size are from that table. Across this sample there are some 330,000 clones, with around 90% seen only once. Jointly, the top ten make up less than 20% of the sample.

The germline V gene (reference sequence) yields SEHNR for CDR1 and FQNEAQ for CDR2. Compared with germline, V lacks 3 bases and J lacks 2 bases; bases without a gene match: 6. The CDR3 runs 15 amino acids, cysteine and phenylalanine included. Only CDR3 DNA remains: 45 bases, in frame from the first base. The sequence was obtained from a woman between 25 and 40 years old who had recovered from COVID-19. Rearrangement joined TRBV7-9 to TRBJ2-7, and TRBD1 aligns with 8 junction nucleotides. The sequencing input was PBMCs or T cells enriched from blood (not recorded which). The CDR3 here reads CASSFTVDRAYEQYF. The DNA is as follows: TGTGCCAGCAGCTTTACCGTGGACAGGGCCTACGAGCAGTACTTC.